This TCR beta chain appears in the sequencing data of a study of CD8+ T cells in alopecia areata. About the research overall: Severity scores in treated patients reflected the percentage of scalp affected.

Extracted RNA was reverse transcribed into cDNA, the sequencing template. Only in-frame clones appear in the TCRdb table, and some are missing; sequencing was by immunoSEQ multiplex PCR. The table shows approximately 100,000 clones, with just over 85% occurring only once. Remarks on this clone: The antigen remains undetermined.

Study observations and caveats: Alphabeta T cells residing in normal skin are also sequenced in scalp samples. For lesional scalp, especially alopecia totalis/universalis, clonality was higher than in normal scalp.

The CDR3 is made up of 14 amino acids. V was trimmed by 5 bases and J by 0 bases, leaving 8 bases between them. Germline V gives CDR1 MNHEY, CDR2 SVGAGI. The treatment here: oral pan-JAK inhibitor, 5-10 mg twice daily. Researchers gathered lesional scalp punch biopsies and peripheral blood from patients with alopecia areata. This chain connects TRBV6-5 to TRBJ1-5; D unclear. Sequenced material: CD8+ T cells sorted from blood, taken between weeks 30 and 35, from a patient treated with tofacitinib. The receptor was derived from a human donor with alopecia areata. The CDR3 nucleotides read TGTGCCAGCAGTCTCCGACTTAGCAATCAGCCCCAGCATTTT. Protein: CASSLRLSNQPQHF.